One and the same sample provided the 8 T cell receptor beta chains below, sequenced in a study of long-term antiretroviral therapy in people with HIV. The immunoSEQ assay was v3.0, run at survey level. Assay used: immunoSEQ multiplex PCR; TCRdb lists only in-frame clones, some missing. The sample comprises about 16,000 clones, roughly 90% of which are singletons, and about 11% rests with the top ten. The input for sequencing was unsorted PBMCs, taken 0.7 years before starting antiretroviral therapy. These TCRs come from a man over 45 with HIV.

This chain links TRBV27 with TRBJ1-2; maybe TRBD1 (5 bases). The germline V and J ends were trimmed by 5 bases and 3 bases, with 10 bases remaining between them. Germline CDR1 and CDR2: MNHEY and SMNVEV (reference sequence). The CDR3 extends over 13 amino acids. CDR3 DNA: TGTGCCAGCAGTCGGGACCTCTACTATGGCTACACCTTC. It yields the protein CASSRDLYYGYTF.

This clone has just one count. V is TRBV11-2 and J is TRBJ1-5; perhaps TRBD1 as D (6 bases). The ends were cut back, 7 bases at V and 2 bases at J, with 12 bases in the middle. This CDR3 region has 14 residues. Germline V lookup: CDR1 SGHAT, CDR2 FQNNGV. CDR3 in amino acids: CASKPYRGNQPQHF. CDR3 sequence (DNA): TGTGCCAGCAAACCCTACAGGGGCAATCAGCCCCAGCATTTT.

The chain uses TRBV11-2 and TRBJ2-3, with TRBD2 matching over 7 bases. The CDR3 covers 15 residues. The junction had 12 bases not matched to a gene; V was cut back by 4 bases and J by 8 bases. The germline V gene encodes CDR1 SGHAT and CDR2 FQNNGV. CDR3 sequence reads: CASSSASGAIGTQYF. As DNA, the CDR3 is TGTGCCAGCAGCTCCGCCAGCGGGGCTATAGGTACGCAGTATTTT.

This clone has a single count. The chain has TRBV5-1 and TRBJ2-3; 12 bases match TRBD2. After removal of 4 bases from V and 1 base from J, the junction contained 4 bases not matched to a gene. CDR1 and CDR2 from the germline V gene are SGHRS and YFSETQ. The CDR3 consists of 16 residues. The CDR3 reads CASSRLAGGGTDTQYF. In DNA form, the CDR3 reads TGCGCCAGCAGCCGCCTAGCGGGGGGGGGCACAGATACGCAGTATTTT. Drawing the rest from reference TRBV5-1 and TRBJ2-3, the complete variable domain is KAGVTQTPRYLIKTRGQQVTLSCSPISGHRSVSWYQQTPGQGLQFLFEYFSETQRNKGNFPGRFSGRQFSNSRSEMNVSTLELGDSALYLCASSRLAGGGTDTQYFGPGTRLTVL.

This chain links TRBV5-6 with TRBJ1-6, with D uncertain. Germline V gene sequence: CDR1 SGHDT, CDR2 YYEEEE. The V end lost 4 bases, the J end lost 4 bases, and 6 bases lay between the germline ends. The CDR3 totals 13 residues. The CDR3 DNA reads as TGTGCCAGCAGCGTACAGTATAATTCACCCCTCCACTTT. It yields the protein CASSVQYNSPLHF.

The rearrangement joins TRBV11-2 to TRBJ2-5, with a tentative D call TRBD1 (5 bases). V lost 3 bases, J lost 3 bases, and 8 bases lay in between. This CDR3 region has 13 residues. Per germline, CDR1 SGHAT and CDR2 FQNNGV. CDR3 protein: CASSFTGKETQYF. Written as DNA, the CDR3 is TGTGCCAGCAGCTTTACAGGAAAAGAGACCCAGTACTTC.

The chain has TRBV7-9 and TRBJ1-1; D gene uncertain. Germline assignment: CDR1 SEHNR and CDR2 FQNEAQ (reference sequence). Trimming pared 5 bases from V and 4 bases from J, leaving 11 bases between. The CDR3 consists of 13 residues. The CDR3, as DNA: TGTGCCAGCAGCCCGAGAGCCGGCACTGAAGCTTTCTTT. Encoded protein: CASSPRAGTEAFF.

The chain combines TRBV18 with TRBJ2-5, with unresolved D. Deletions cut 1 base from V and 4 bases from J, with 10 bases between. The length of the CDR3 is 14 residues. Germline V gene sequence: CDR1 KGHSH, CDR2 LQKENI. Here the CDR3 reads CASSPQGSPETQYF. In DNA, the CDR3 is TGTGCCAGCTCACCACAAGGTAGCCCAGAGACCCAGTACTTC.